What follows describes a single T cell receptor (beta chain). The entry originates in a study of OX40 agonist ivuxolimab in advanced cancers. Study-level information: Among those enrolled, mean age was around 55 years (range roughly 20 to 85) and 82.7% were male.

The germline V and J ends were trimmed by 1 base and 7 bases, with 16 bases remaining between them. The V gene's germline CDR1 is LNHDA and CDR2 SQIVND (reference sequence). The length of the CDR3 is 15 residues. Assay: immunoSEQ multiplex PCR; the TCRdb copy retains only in-frame clones and omits some. Among 70,000 or so clones, over 80% were seen once, and the ten largest hold around 0.78%. This receptor was taken from an adult with an advanced solid tumor such as melanoma, head and neck, liver or kidney cancer. This specimen consisted of CD4+ or CD8+ T cells sorted from blood, obtained in a trial of the OX40 agonist ivuxolimab. This rearrangement joins TRBV19 to TRBJ2-5; the D gene is possibly TRBD2 (5 bases). CDR3 DNA sequence: TGTGCCAGTAGTATAGGAACGGCCAGGAGGCCGACCCAGTACTTC. It encodes CASSIGTARRPTQYF.